Presented here are 27 T cell receptor beta chains from one specimen sequenced in a study of response to subunit inactivated influenza vaccine. Via MiXCR, TCRdb re-called the RT-PCR reads, giving one row per CDR3 protein. The table lists a few hundred thousand distinct CDR3 sequences, 21% of them singletons. The source material was PBMCs from blood, sampled less than 22 months after vaccination. The receptors derive from a man in his fifties or sixties who received an inactivated influenza vaccine.

This clonotype appeared a few times. The J gene is TRBJ1-4, the V gene TRBV28; 9 bases are a match to TRBD1. The CDR3 sequence is 13 residues long. In germline, CDR1 is MDHEN, CDR2 SYDVKM. J was trimmed by 7 bases and V by 6 bases; bases with no gene match: 3. CDR3 coding DNA: TGTGCCAGCAGAACAGGGGGCTTTGAAAAACTGTTTTTT. Its translation is CASRTGGFEKLFF.

This clonotype was detected only a few times. The rearrangement uses TRBV6-1 and TRBJ1-6; D is perhaps TRBD1 (6 bases). Trimming stripped 10 bases from V and 5 bases from J, with 18 bases between. The germline gives CDR1 MNHNS, CDR2 SASEGT. The CDR3 loop spans 15 amino acids. CDR3 nucleotides: TGTGCCATCACGCGAGGGGGATTTGATAATTCACCCCTCCACTTT. It codes for CAITRGGFDNSPLHF.

Only a few counts were recorded for this clonotype. The rearrangement joins TRBV6-1 to TRBJ2-7, with D tentatively TRBD1 or TRBD2 (5 bases each). CDR1 is MNHNS and CDR2 is SASEGT in the germline V gene. V was trimmed by 6 bases and J by 4 bases, leaving 25 bases between them. This CDR3 spans 17 amino acids. The DNA of the CDR3 is TGTGCCAGCAGAAGCCTTTCAAGAGGGCAGAAGGGGTACGAGCAGTACTTC. Its translation is CASRSLSRGQKGYEQYF.

The V gene is TRBV7-2, the J gene TRBJ2-1; 9 positions agree with TRBD2. V gave up 5 bases and J gave up 2 bases; unmatched junction bases: 7. The CDR3 consists of 16 residues. Germline V gives CDR1 SGHTA, CDR2 FQGNSA. CDR3 in DNA: TGTGCCAGCAGCCCTATAGCGGGAGTCCCCTACAATGAGCAGTTCTTC. Translated, it gives CASSPIAGVPYNEQFF.

This clonotype was observed at least ten times. The chain uses TRBV10-2 and TRBJ1-2, with 9 bases that match TRBD1. The CDR3 runs 16 residues. J was trimmed by 8 bases and V by 3 bases; bases with no gene match: 13. The germline gives CDR1 WSHSY, CDR2 SAAADI. For the CDR3, the DNA is TGCGCCAGCAGTGAAGAAGTTGGGACAGGGCGAAGAGGCTACACCTTC. It encodes CASSEEVGTGRRGYTF.

This sequence joins TRBV29-1 and TRBJ1-2, with 7 bases lining up with TRBD1. From germline, CDR1 is SQVTM and CDR2 ANQGSEA. CDR3 length equals 11 residues. Unmatched junction bases numbered 8, after V lost 6 bases and J lost 10 bases. Here the CDR3 DNA reads TGCAGCGTGGAGGGACAGCTACACTACACCTTC. Translating gives CSVEGQLHYTF.

The V call is TRBV4-3, the J call TRBJ1-2; weak D call: TRBD1 (6 bases). The germline CDR1 and CDR2 sequences are LGHNA and YSLEER. The CDR3 sequence is 14 residues long. V was trimmed by 3 bases and J by 4 bases, leaving 12 bases between them. DNA for the CDR3: TGCGCCAGCAGCCAGGACACAGGGACCTATGGCTACACCTTC. It yields the protein CASSQDTGTYGYTF.

This clonotype was picked up a small number of times. The CDR3 DNA reads as TGTGCCAGCAGTCCGGGTCGGAAGCGGGATACGCAGTATTTT. This translates into CASSPGRKRDTQYF. The J gene is TRBJ2-3, the V gene TRBV12-3 or TRBV12-4; perhaps TRBD2 as D (5 bases). CDR3 length equals 14 residues. V dropped 5 bases and J dropped 6 bases, with 15 bases sitting between them.

The chain couples TRBV2 to TRBJ2-1, with 9 nucleotides matching TRBD1. Germline values: CDR1 SNHLY, CDR2 FYNNEI. With V trimmed by 2 bases and J by 9 bases, 8 bases remained unmatched. CDR3 size: 15 residues. CDR3 sequence (DNA): TGTGCCAGCAGTGAATCGGGACAGGGCTTTTCTGAGCAGTTCTTC. Translation gives CASSESGQGFSEQFF.

This clonotype was seen more than once but under ten times. The genes are TRBV6-1 and TRBJ1-2; TRBD1 aligns across 7 bases. CDR3 length: 17 amino acids. The V gene's germline CDR1 is MNHNS and CDR2 SASEGT. The trim removed 6 bases at V and 6 bases at J, leaving 19 bases unmatched. The CDR3 loop is CASSPNHRSTGIHGYTF. The CDR3 region has the DNA TGTGCCAGCAGCCCCAACCACCGCTCGACAGGGATCCATGGCTACACCTTC.

The genes are TRBV9 and TRBJ2-3; D gene uncertain. CDR3 length: 15 residues. The germline V gene encodes CDR1 SGDLS and CDR2 YYNGEE. V was shortened by 2 bases and J by 1 base, with 11 bases between the two germline ends. CDR3 protein: CASSVGYVGTDTQYF. CDR3 in DNA: TGTGCCAGCAGCGTCGGGTATGTGGGCACAGATACGCAGTATTTT.

This clonotype has a handful of counts. CDR3 region: CATSGLAGDPRTDTQYF. CDR3 bases: TGTGCCACCAGTGGACTAGCGGGAGATCCCCGCACAGATACGCAGTATTTT. The rearrangement uses TRBV24-1 and TRBJ2-3, with 12 positions matching TRBD2. The CDR3 spans 17 residues. Germline CDR1 is KGHDR and CDR2 is SFDVKD. The junction had 6 bases not matched to a gene; V was cut back by 5 bases and J by 1 base.

This clonotype has ten or more counts. This rearrangement joins TRBV4-1 to TRBJ1-2; D gene ambiguous. This CDR3 is 15 amino acids long. Germline lookup yields CDR1 MGHRA and CDR2 YSYEKL. Trimming shortened V by 1 base and J by 3 bases, and 12 bases separated the two germline ends. CDR3 sequence: CASSQAGSSDYGYTF. The CDR3 DNA reads TGCGCCAGCAGCCAAGCTGGTAGTTCGGACTATGGCTACACCTTC.

This clonotype was counted between two and nine times. CDR3 protein: CASAEGAAHQPQHF. In DNA, the CDR3 is TGTGCCAGCGCGGAGGGGGCGGCTCATCAGCCCCAGCATTTT. The chain couples TRBV12-3 or TRBV12-4 to TRBJ1-5; 7 nucleotides match TRBD1. Trimming took 8 bases from V and 5 from J; bases not matched to a gene: 9. The CDR3 is 14 amino acids.

The chain has TRBV15 and TRBJ2-4; no definite D call. Germline values: CDR1 LNHNV, CDR2 YYDKDF (reference sequence). This CDR3 has 16 residues. V was cut by 0 bases and J by 6 bases, with 15 bases left in between. This CDR3 is CATSRDPGGTRNIQYF. For the CDR3, the DNA is TGTGCCACCAGCAGAGATCCTGGCGGTACGAGAAACATTCAGTACTTC.

This clonotype showed up just a few times. The genes are TRBV29-1 and TRBJ2-3; tentatively, D is TRBD1 (7 bases). CDR3 length equals 12 residues. Germline V gives CDR1 SQVTM, CDR2 ANQGSEA. The V end lost 3 bases, the J end lost 12 bases, and 16 bases lay between the germline ends. CDR3 in DNA: TGCAGCGTTGACGGCGCCAGGGGGGAACAGTATTTT. As protein: CSVDGARGEQYF.

This clonotype appeared a few times. The rearrangement joins TRBV11-1 to TRBJ1-6; TRBD1 might be the D (6 bases). The germline CDR1 and CDR2 sequences are SGHAT and FQDESV (reference sequence). This CDR3 has 15 amino acids. The V end was cut by 2 bases, the J end by 6 bases, with 11 bases between. The CDR3 region is CASSLSTGRNSPLHF. The DNA of the CDR3 is TGTGCCAGCAGCTTAAGCACAGGGCGTAATTCACCCCTCCACTTT.

This clonotype appeared many times. This chain links TRBV7-2 with TRBJ1-2; D is unclear. Per germline, CDR1 SGHTA and CDR2 FQGNSA. The CDR3 covers 12 residues. The V and J ends lost 3 bases and 2 bases respectively, with 4 bases between them. The CDR3 loop is CASSFPNYGYTF. In DNA form, the CDR3 reads TGTGCCAGCAGCTTCCCCAACTATGGCTACACCTTC.

The chain has TRBV20-1 and TRBJ2-1; possibly TRBD2 for D (8 bases). V shed 4 bases and J shed 9 bases, with 22 bases lying between them. CDR3 size: 15 residues. Germline V lookup: CDR1 DFQATT, CDR2 SNEGSKA (reference sequence). CDR3 loop: CSATGGLDNSGEQFF. CDR3 DNA: TGCAGTGCTACAGGGGGACTAGATAATAGCGGTGAGCAGTTCTTC.

This clonotype was seen a few times. V and J are TRBV20-1 and TRBJ1-5, with D unclear. The ends were cut back, 3 bases at V and 4 bases at J, with 13 bases in the middle. CDR1 is DFQATT and CDR2 is SNEGSKA in the germline V gene (reference sequence). The CDR3 covers 14 residues. The CDR3 loop is CSASKGPNNQPQHF. The DNA of the CDR3 is TGCAGTGCTAGTAAGGGCCCTAATAATCAGCCCCAGCATTTT.

This rearrangement joins TRBV5-1 to TRBJ2-5; no definite D call. CDR1 and CDR2 from the germline V gene are SGHRS and YFSETQ. V gave up 4 bases and J gave up 4 bases, with 14 bases separating them. The CDR3 runs 14 residues. The CDR3 nucleotides are TGCGCCAGCAGCCCTGGCCCTCCGGTAGAGACCCAGTACTTC. Residues: CASSPGPPVETQYF. Combining the CDR3 with reference TRBV5-1 and TRBJ2-5 gives the whole variable domain KAGVTQTPRYLIKTRGQQVTLSCSPISGHRSVSWYQQTPGQGLQFLFEYFSETQRNKGNFPGRFSGRQFSNSRSEMNVSTLELGDSALYLCASSPGPPVETQYFGPGTRLLVL.

This clonotype was counted at least ten times. V is TRBV19 and J is TRBJ2-1; 7 bases align to TRBD1. Looked up from germline, CDR1 is LNHDA and CDR2 is SQIVND (reference sequence). Unmatched junction bases numbered 6, after V lost 6 bases and J lost 1 base. This CDR3 comprises 15 residues. CDR3 amino acids: CASSPTGASYNEQFF. CDR3 bases: TGTGCCAGTAGCCCTACAGGGGCATCCTACAATGAGCAGTTCTTC.

This rearrangement joins TRBV7-9 to TRBJ1-1; D unclear. This CDR3 is built from 15 residues. The V and J ends lost 1 base and 2 bases respectively, with 11 bases between them. CDR1 SEHNR and CDR2 FQNEAQ come from the germline V gene (reference sequence). The DNA for the CDR3 is TGTGCCAGCAGCTTAGTTGTGGCACTTAACACTGAAGCTTTCTTT. Its translation is CASSLVVALNTEAFF.

This CDR3 is CATSDWKQETQYF. The CDR3, as DNA: TGTGCCACCAGTGATTGGAAACAAGAGACCCAGTACTTC. The chain joins TRBV24-1 to TRBJ2-5; no clear D gene. Germline values: CDR1 KGHDR, CDR2 SFDVKD. The CDR3 runs 13 residues. With 2 bases removed from V and 2 bases from J, the gap between germline ends came to 5 bases.

This chain joins TRBV28 and TRBJ2-7; TRBD2 matches at 8 bases. With 6 bases clipped from V and 4 bases from J, the junction kept 5 bases outside the gene matches. The CDR3 contains 13 residues. Germline V gives CDR1 MDHEN, CDR2 SYDVKM. CDR3 DNA: TGTGCCAGCAGCGGGACTAGGACTTACGAGCAGTACTTC. Its protein is CASSGTRTYEQYF.

The rearrangement uses TRBV7-2 and TRBJ1-2; possible D gene TRBD1, 5 bases. This CDR3 has 14 amino acids. V lost 5 bases and J 2 bases, leaving 12 bases between the germline ends. Germline V CDR1 and CDR2: SGHTA, FQGNSA. CDR3 sequence (DNA): TGTGCCAGCAGCCCCGGGACGCAGAACTATGGCTACACCTTC. Protein product: CASSPGTQNYGYTF.

This clonotype was counted between two and nine times. The gene calls are TRBV10-2 and TRBJ1-4; 7 positions agree with TRBD1. Trimming took 0 bases from V and 10 from J; bases not matched to a gene: 11. The CDR3 sequence is 16 residues long. The V gene's germline CDR1 is WSHSY and CDR2 SAAADI. CDR3 sequence: CASSESTRGLGGKLFF. The CDR3 coding sequence is TGCGCCAGCAGTGAGTCGACAAGGGGGCTGGGGGGAAAACTGTTTTTT.